What follows is one T cell receptor beta chain and its context. These data belong to a study of T cell changes during pregnancy in multiple sclerosis. Sequencing was performed with immunoSEQ multiplex PCR; in TCRdb, only in-frame clones are kept and a portion is missing. The sample includes tens of thousands of clones, about 90% of them seen just once. Trimming took 2 bases from V and 8 from J, leaving 14 bases between them. The germline V gene has CDR1 SGHNT and CDR2 YYREEE (reference sequence). The CDR3 covers 14 residues. V and J are TRBV5-4 and TRBJ2-1; a possible D gene is TRBD1 (6 bases). This TCR was sampled from a female donor in good health, serving as a control in a pregnancy study. Some clones in this sample may be carry-over from other donors' samples. The sequenced sample was PBMCs, obtained in the first trimester of pregnancy. Here the CDR3 reads CASSFSQGRDEQFF. CDR3 DNA sequence: TGTGCCAGCAGCTTTTCACAGGGACGCGATGAGCAGTTCTTC. Combining the CDR3 with reference TRBV5-4 and TRBJ2-1 gives the whole variable domain ETGVTQSPTHLIKTRGQQVTLRCSSQSGHNTVSWYQQALGQGPQFIFQYYREEENGRGNFPPRFSGLQFPNYSSELNVNALELDDSALYLCASSFSQGRDEQFFGPGTRLTVL.